This T cell receptor beta chain originates from a study of blood T cell repertoires in COVID-19. Produced via immunoSEQ multiplex PCR; TCRdb's table is partial and in-frame only. This table has about 250,000 clones, roughly nine tenths appearing once. This sequence was found in a woman aged 50 to 60 who had recovered from COVID-19. Material for sequencing was PBMCs or T cells enriched from blood (not recorded which).

Written as DNA, the CDR3 is TGTGCCACCAGTGGCCAGCAAGAGACCCAGTACTTC. Amino acids: CATSGQQETQYF. This chain connects TRBV24-1 to TRBJ2-5; D is unresolved. CDR3 length equals 12 residues. V lost 5 bases and J 2 bases, leaving 5 bases between the germline ends. From germline, CDR1 is KGHDR and CDR2 SFDVKD.